Detailed here is one T cell receptor (beta chain). This clone appeared a single time. There is no known antigen for this receptor. Base qualities are not at hand, and no much larger clone is one base apart. The data were obtained in a study of control samples from healthy donors and cancer patients (dated by TCRdb to the early 2020s). Libraries were made using the immunoSEQ multiplex PCR assay. TCRdb holds this immuneACCESS table with in-frame rearrangements only. Some clones are missing; in checked studies, unresolved V genes explain under half, and the rest has no known cause. The sample data list about 75,000 clones, and approximately 84% of these were observed just once. About 15% of the sample rests with the top ten. Between the V and J ends, shortened by 2 bases and 9 bases respectively, the junction contains 11 bases. The CDR3 has 12 amino acids, counting the end cysteine and phenylalanine. Only CDR3 DNA is held: 36 bases, read in frame from base 1. Taken from the germline V gene (reference sequence), the CDR1 and CDR2 loops are GTSNPN and SVGIG.

Input material: blood. The clonotype was recovered from a man aged 50-60 years in good health. In this chain, TRBV30 is recombined with TRBJ2-4; perhaps TRBD2 is the D gene, with 5 bases matching. In nucleotide form, the sequence is TGTGCCTGGAGTTCGCAGGACTCCATTCAGTACTTC. Its translation is CAWSSQDSIQYF.